The 24 T cell receptor beta chains in this list originate from one sample, sequenced in a study of CD8 T cells in ankylosing spondylitis. One entry per CDR3 protein results from TCRdb running MiXCR on the 5' RACE reads. The sample yields 150,000 to 200,000 distinct CDR3 sequences, around 17% seen once. Sample: blood, either unsorted or a sorted T cell fraction (not recorded which). These receptors all come from a male donor with ankylosing spondylitis or in good health (not recorded which).

This clonotype was seen a few times. The chain carries TRBV20-1 and TRBJ2-5; a weak D match, TRBD2 (6 bases). The V gene lost 0 bases and the J gene lost 3 bases, with 20 bases spanning the gap. Germline values: CDR1 DFQATT, CDR2 SNEGSKA (reference sequence). The CDR3 consists of 17 residues. CDR3 DNA sequence: TGCAGTGCTAGAGATACCGGGGGTATTAGCGGAAAAGAGACCCAGTACTTC. Encoded protein: CSARDTGGISGKETQYF.

Note on this clonotype: This clone may be a read error of a much larger clone one base away. This sequence joins TRBV5-1 and TRBJ2-1; 10 positions match TRBD2. The CDR3 spans 13 residues. The germline V gene encodes CDR1 SGHRS and CDR2 YFSETQ. This CDR3 is CVSSSLAGVGQFF. The CDR3, as DNA: TGCGTCAGCAGCTCCCTAGCGGGAGTGGGGCAGTTCTTC.

V is TRBV28 and J is TRBJ1-5; 7 nucleotides align to TRBD1. V was clipped by 3 bases and J by 6 bases; unmatched bases: 8. Germline assignment: CDR1 MDHEN and CDR2 SYDVKM. The CDR3 is 15 amino acids. The CDR3 DNA follows: TGTGCCAGCAGTTTTAGAGGGGGCGCCCCTCAGCCCCAGCATTTT. This encodes CASSFRGGAPQPQHF. Full variable domain (missing parts from reference TRBV28 and TRBJ1-5): DVKVTQSSRYLVKRTGEKVFLECVQDMDHENMFWYRQDPGLGLRLIYFSYDVKMKEKGDIPEGYSVSREKKERFSLILESASTNQTSMYLCASSFRGGAPQPQHFGDGTRLSIL.

This clonotype was counted at least ten times. The genes are TRBV20-1 and TRBJ2-7; 10 positions agree with TRBD2. The V gene end was trimmed by 3 bases and the J gene end by 4 bases; junction bases not matched to a gene: 9. Germline V gene data show CDR1 as DFQATT and CDR2 as SNEGSKA (reference sequence). This CDR3 comprises 15 residues. The CDR3 loop reads CSASVASGRVYEQYF. The CDR3 coding sequence is TGCAGTGCTAGTGTGGCTAGCGGGAGAGTTTACGAGCAGTACTTC.

This clonotype was counted ten times or more. The chain uses TRBV5-1 and TRBJ1-1; a weak D match, TRBD1 (6 bases). V was clipped by 0 bases and J by 0 bases, with 9 bases between them. Germline values: CDR1 SGHRS, CDR2 YFSETQ. The CDR3 spans 15 residues. The CDR3: CASSLAGQLNTEAFF. In nucleotides, the CDR3 is TGCGCCAGCAGCTTGGCTGGACAGCTGAACACTGAAGCTTTCTTT.

This clonotype was observed many times. V usage is TRBV5-1 and J usage is TRBJ2-7, with 7 nucleotides matching TRBD1. V shed 2 bases and J 2 bases; nucleotides not matched to a gene: 13. CDR1 SGHRS and CDR2 YFSETQ come from the germline V gene. This CDR3 region has 17 residues. The CDR3 DNA reads TGCGCCAGCAGCTTCGTGTTGTGGGACAGTGAAACCTACGAGCAGTACTTC. Translating gives CASSFVLWDSETYEQYF.

This clonotype was counted at least ten times. The chain has TRBV10-3 and TRBJ2-3; D gene ambiguous. Trimming shortened V by 4 bases and J by 2 bases, and 13 bases separated the two germline ends. CDR3 length: 15 residues. Germline CDR1 and CDR2: ENHRY and SYGVKD. CDR3 sequence (DNA): TGTGCCATCAGTGGGACGGCTTTTACCACAGATACGCAGTATTTT. Protein product: CAISGTAFTTDTQYF.

This clonotype was seen a handful of times. V is TRBV20-1 and J is TRBJ2-3, with 7 bases identical to TRBD1. V dropped 5 bases and J dropped 2; count of bases not matched to a gene: 13. The CDR3 extends over 16 amino acids. Germline loops: CDR1 DFQATT, CDR2 SNEGSKA (reference sequence). CDR3 protein: CSAERQGLGFTDTQYF. The CDR3 DNA sequence: TGCAGTGCTGAGAGACAGGGCCTGGGATTCACAGATACGCAGTATTTT.

The rearrangement joins TRBV5-5 to TRBJ2-5, with D perhaps TRBD2 (6 bases). CDR1 SGHKS and CDR2 YYEKEE come from the germline V gene (reference sequence). The CDR3 has 15 residues. The V end was cut by 4 bases, the J end by 2 bases, with 15 bases between. The CDR3 protein is CASSRRGGLQETQYF. The CDR3 DNA reads as TGTGCCAGCAGCCGGAGGGGCGGGCTTCAAGAGACCCAGTACTTC.

This clonotype occurred many times. One end of the junction fails to match germline, which may point to a read error. The chain links TRBV20-1 to TRBJ1-2, with D possibly TRBD1 on 6 matching bases. The CDR3 extends over 11 amino acids. Germline V gives CDR1 DFQATT, CDR2 SNEGSKA (reference sequence). The CDR3 loop reads CSARGAQGLPF. As DNA, the CDR3 is TGCAGTGCTAGAGGGGCGCAGGGGCTCCCTTTC.

This clonotype was observed a handful of times. This chain uses TRBV20-1 with TRBJ2-4, with 10 bases lining up with TRBD1. CDR1 DFQATT and CDR2 SNEGSKA come from the germline V gene (reference sequence). CDR3 length equals 15 residues. V trimming: 2 bases; J trimming: 6 bases; junction bases outside the gene matches: 7. CDR3 residues: CSARPGQGMGNIQYF. CDR3 nucleotides: TGCAGTGCTAGACCGGGACAGGGGATGGGAAACATTCAGTACTTC.

At least ten counts were recorded for this clonotype. V and J are TRBV29-1 and TRBJ2-7, with unresolved D. Germline V lookup: CDR1 SQVTM, CDR2 ANQGSEA. This CDR3 region has 13 residues. Trimming pared 6 bases from V and 3 bases from J, leaving 15 bases between. CDR3 sequence: CSVTVPGLYEQYF. CDR3 DNA: TGCAGCGTGACCGTCCCAGGTCTCTACGAGCAGTACTTC.

The V call is TRBV5-4, the J call TRBJ2-2; 9 nucleotides agree with TRBD2. The CDR3 covers 16 residues. The germline gives CDR1 SGHNT, CDR2 YYREEE (reference sequence). V trimming: 4 bases; J trimming: 3 bases; junction bases outside the gene matches: 7. Written as DNA, the CDR3 is TGTGCCAGCAGCCCCTTAGCGGGAGATTACACCGGGGAGCTGTTTTTT. Its translation is CASSPLAGDYTGELFF.

The CDR3 DNA sequence: TGTGCCAGCAGCCTCGCCCACTACAATGAGCAGTTCTTC. Amino acids: CASSLAHYNEQFF. The chain is built from TRBV7-7 and TRBJ2-1; D not resolved. Germline V CDR1 and CDR2: SSHAT, FNYEAQ (reference sequence). This CDR3 is 13 amino acids long. The V end lost 5 bases, the J end lost 3 bases, and 8 bases lay between the germline ends.

This clonotype has a handful of counts. The chain joins TRBV29-1 to TRBJ2-1, with TRBD2 matching over 15 bases. After removal of 6 bases from V and 8 bases from J, the junction contained 8 bases not matched to a gene. Germline V gene data show CDR1 as SQVTM and CDR2 as ANQGSEA. This CDR3 is built from 15 residues. This CDR3 is CSVDRGLAGGDEQFF. DNA of the CDR3: TGCAGCGTAGACCGTGGACTAGCGGGAGGGGATGAGCAGTTCTTC.

The chain links TRBV29-1 to TRBJ1-1; D is unclear. Trimming removed 6 bases at V and 7 bases at J, with 21 bases between. The CDR3 covers 14 residues. Germline values: CDR1 SQVTM, CDR2 ANQGSEA. CDR3 residues: CSVRMFYSAGEAFF. The CDR3 region has the DNA TGCAGCGTAAGAATGTTCTACAGCGCGGGTGAAGCTTTCTTT.

The rearrangement joins TRBV27 to TRBJ2-7; 9 bases align to TRBD1. V gave up 6 bases and J gave up 5 bases; unmatched junction bases: 8. Germline V gene data show CDR1 as MNHEY and CDR2 as SMNVEV (reference sequence). CDR3 size: 14 residues. Here the CDR3 reads CASRKGQGPHEQYF. The CDR3 coding sequence is TGTGCCAGCAGGAAAGGACAGGGGCCCCACGAGCAGTACTTC.

This clonotype was found many times. This chain joins TRBV10-3 and TRBJ1-5; the match to TRBD1 covers 9 bases. Germline CDR1 reads ENHRY; CDR2 reads SYGVKD. CDR3 length: 16 amino acids. Losses at the gene ends were 2 bases for V and 6 bases for J; bases not matched to a gene: 8. CDR3 amino acids: CAISERAQGAGQPQHF. The CDR3 DNA reads as TGTGCCATCAGTGAGCGGGCACAGGGGGCTGGTCAGCCCCAGCATTTT.

There are a few counts of this clonotype. The J gene is TRBJ2-4, the V gene TRBV7-2; D is unclear. The germline gives CDR1 SGHTA, CDR2 FQGNSA. This CDR3 comprises 16 residues. V lost 4 bases to trimming and J lost 0 bases, with 13 bases between them. CDR3: CASSSPNLIAKNIQYF. The CDR3 DNA sequence: TGTGCCAGCAGCTCACCCAATCTGATAGCCAAAAACATTCAGTACTTC.

This clonotype was recorded a few times. The V call is TRBV18, the J call TRBJ2-3; possibly TRBD2 for D (6 bases). V was pared by 2 bases and J by 2 bases, with 17 bases between. This CDR3 spans 17 amino acids. Germline V lookup: CDR1 KGHSH, CDR2 LQKENI. As DNA, the CDR3 is TGTGCCAGCTCACCAATTATGCCGGGGGTAAACACAGATACGCAGTATTTT. Amino acids: CASSPIMPGVNTDTQYF.

In its sample, this clonotype was seen many times. This chain connects TRBV10-3 to TRBJ2-5, with a weak D call TRBD1 (6 bases). This CDR3 has 12 residues. Germline V gene sequence: CDR1 ENHRY, CDR2 SYGVKD. Trimming left V 6 bases short and J 7 bases short, with 12 bases between. The CDR3 nucleotides read TGTGCCATCAGCACAGGGTCCGGGACCCAGTACTTC. Amino acids: CAISTGSGTQYF.

DNA for the CDR3: TGCAGCGTAAGACTAGCGGGAGTACTGGTCGAGCAGTACTTC. This codes for CSVRLAGVLVEQYF. The chain recombines TRBV29-1 with TRBJ2-7; the match to TRBD2 covers 12 bases. The ends lost 6 bases at V and 6 bases at J; junction bases unmatched: 9. CDR1 SQVTM and CDR2 ANQGSEA come from the germline V gene. The CDR3 sequence is 14 residues long.

This clonotype was counted ten times or more. The rearrangement uses TRBV27 and TRBJ2-7, with D perhaps TRBD2 (6 bases). The CDR3 spans 14 residues. The ends were cut back, 2 bases at V and 5 bases at J, with 13 bases in the middle. CDR1 and CDR2 from the germline V gene are MNHEY and SMNVEV (reference sequence). In nucleotides, the CDR3 is TGTGCCAGCAGTTTACGGGGGTTAAAGGACGAGCAGTACTTC. Protein: CASSLRGLKDEQYF.

This clonotype showed up many times. The rearrangement links TRBV12-3 or TRBV12-4 to TRBJ1-3, with D perhaps TRBD1 (6 bases). The CDR3 consists of 15 residues. The germline V and J ends were trimmed by 3 bases and 4 bases, with 13 bases remaining between them. CDR3 in amino acids: CASSFGGLNGNTIYF. CDR3 nucleotides: TGTGCCAGCAGTTTTGGGGGGCTTAACGGAAACACCATATATTTT.